This is a list of T cell receptor beta chains from one sample in a study of cytomegalovirus exposure and HLA in healthy donors. Assay: immunoSEQ multiplex PCR; the TCRdb copy retains only in-frame clones and omits some. Among about 180,000 clones listed, 85% were seen once. The sample consisted of PBMCs. The receptors were sampled from a man in his late teens or twenties in good health and CMV-seropositive. Each CDR3 is given with its conserved first and last residue. A D gene is named only where the DNA matches it firmly. Clone size is not always given. Where it is, it says once, few, many or a class for expanded clones.

v_gene	d_gene	abundance	j_gene	CDR3aa	CDR3nt
TRBV9	TRBD1	NA	TRBJ2-3	CASSGKGATSTDTQYF	TGTGCCAGCAGCGGGAAGGGGGCCACTAGCACAGATACGCAGTATTTT
TRBV9	TRBD1	NA	TRBJ1-1	CASSGTGMNTEAFF	TGTGCCAGCAGCGGGACAGGGATGAACACTGAAGCTTTCTTT
TRBV6-5	TRBD1	NA	TRBJ2-6	CASSYGTSGTGEVLTF	TGTGCCAGCAGTTACGGAACATCCGGGACAGGGGAAGTCCTGACTTTC
TRBV14	TRBD1	NA	TRBJ2-7	CASSQDLRTGFSYEQYF	TGTGCCAGCAGCCAAGATCTCCGGACAGGGTTCTCCTACGAGCAGTACTTC
TRBV9	NA	NA	TRBJ1-2	CASSVDEVGYTF	TGTGCCAGCAGCGTAGACGAGGTCGGCTACACCTTC
TRBV28	TRBD2	NA	TRBJ2-1	CASSLGLAGLGEQFF	TGTGCCAGCAGTCTGGGACTAGCGGGATTGGGTGAGCAGTTCTTC
TRBV11-3	TRBD2	NA	TRBJ2-1	CASSLEASGYLYNEQFF	TGTGCCAGCAGCTTAGAGGCTAGCGGTTACTTATACAATGAGCAGTTCTTC
TRBV28	NA	few	TRBJ1-2	CASSFGVDGYTF	TGTGCCAGCAGTTTCGGGGTTGATGGCTACACCTTC
TRBV5-4	NA	NA	TRBJ2-6	CASSEGGGANVLTF	TGTGCCAGCAGCGAAGGGGGTGGGGCCAACGTCCTGACTTTC
TRBV28	TRBD1	NA	TRBJ1-1	CASSPGTANTEAFF	TGTGCCAGCAGTCCCGGGACAGCGAACACTGAAGCTTTCTTT
TRBV2	NA	NA	TRBJ2-7	CASTRGELYEQYF	TGTGCCAGCACGCGGGGAGAGCTCTACGAGCAGTACTTC
TRBV7-9	NA	once	TRBJ2-5	CASSLVRVETQYF	TGTGCCAGCAGCTTAGTCCGAGTGGAGACCCAGTACTTC
TRBV6-4	TRBD1	few	TRBJ1-6	CASRLQGDSPLHF	TGTGCCAGCAGGCTACAGGGGGATTCACCCCTCCACTTT
TRBV7-9	NA	NA	TRBJ2-2	CASSGGGQGGTGELFF	TGTGCCAGCAGCGGGGGGGGGCAGGGAGGCACCGGGGAGCTGTTTTTT
TRBV19	NA	NA	TRBJ1-6	CASSWGPNSPLHF	TGTGCCAGTAGTTGGGGGCCTAACTCACCCCTCCACTTT
TRBV5-1	TRBD1	NA	TRBJ2-3	CASSLDGTASTDTQYF	TGCGCCAGCAGCTTGGACGGGACAGCGAGCACAGATACGCAGTATTTT
TRBV6-5	NA	NA	TRBJ1-5	CASSQTGGSNQPQHF	TGTGCCAGCAGTCAGACGGGGGGTAGCAATCAGCCCCAGCATTTT
TRBV27	NA	NA	TRBJ1-4	CASSLRGTRNEKLFF	TGTGCCAGCAGTCTACGCGGGACCCGGAATGAAAAACTGTTTTTT
TRBV30	NA	NA	TRBJ1-1	CAWIRGGASTEAFF	TGTGCCTGGATCCGGGGGGGCGCGTCCACTGAAGCTTTCTTT
TRBV9	TRBD2	once	TRBJ2-1	CASSVEPSSGKDEQFF	TGTGCCAGCAGCGTAGAACCCTCTAGCGGGAAGGATGAGCAGTTCTTC
TRBV9	NA	few	TRBJ1-1	CASTGVANTEAFF	TGTGCCAGCACCGGGGTGGCGAACACTGAAGCTTTCTTT
TRBV28	NA	NA	TRBJ2-7	CASSGTSISYEQYF	TGTGCCAGCAGCGGGACATCTATCTCCTACGAGCAGTACTTC
TRBV6-1	TRBD1	once	TRBJ2-2	CASSVGQGARGELFF	TGTGCCAGCAGTGTAGGGCAGGGGGCGCGCGGGGAGCTGTTTTTT
TRBV5-1	NA	NA	TRBJ1-4	CASSLDRGATNEKLFF	TGCGCCAGCAGCTTGGATCGGGGTGCAACTAATGAAAAACTGTTTTTT
TRBV28	NA	NA	TRBJ2-7	CASSSGVPYEQYF	TGTGCCAGCAGTTCAGGGGTCCCCTACGAGCAGTACTTC
TRBV9	NA	NA	TRBJ1-4	CASSERTVDEKLFF	TGTGCCAGCAGCGAAAGGACAGTCGACGAAAAACTGTTTTTT
TRBV28	TRBD2	NA	TRBJ2-1	CASTAPGLAGGRGYNEQFF	TGTGCCAGCACCGCGCCCGGACTAGCGGGAGGGCGGGGGTACAATGAGCAGTTCTTC
TRBV5-1	TRBD1	NA	TRBJ1-1	CASSRTRPGQGADTEAFF	TGCGCCAGCAGCCGGACCCGCCCGGGACAGGGGGCAGATACTGAAGCTTTCTTT
TRBV5-1	NA	once	TRBJ2-7	CASTGRREQYF	TGCGCCAGCACAGGTAGACGCGAGCAGTACTTC
TRBV28	NA	NA	TRBJ2-3	CASSSPAAIDTQYF	TGTGCCAGCAGTTCCCCAGCGGCTATCGATACGCAGTATTTT
TRBV10-3	NA	NA	TRBJ1-1	CAGAAAQNTEAFF	TGTGCCGGCGCAGCGGCCCAAAACACTGAAGCTTTCTTT
TRBV7-2	NA	NA	TRBJ1-5	CASSFKVDQPQHF	TGTGCCAGCAGCTTTAAAGTAGATCAGCCCCAGCATTTT
TRBV28	NA	NA	TRBJ1-5	CASSSTQLQPQHF	TGTGCCAGCAGTTCAACACAGCTACAGCCCCAGCATTTT
TRBV6-1	TRBD1	NA	TRBJ1-5	CASRLPGGAEQPQHF	TGTGCCAGCAGACTACCAGGGGGCGCGGAACAGCCCCAGCATTTT
TRBV5-8	NA	NA	TRBJ2-5	CASSSDSSGTQYF	TGTGCCAGCAGTTCGGACTCTTCGGGGACCCAGTACTTC
TRBV18	NA	NA	TRBJ2-7	CASSPPTEDNEQYF	TGTGCCAGCTCACCCCCGACAGAGGACAACGAGCAGTACTTC
TRBV2	NA	NA	TRBJ1-2	CATPGIGNYGYTF	TGTGCTACCCCGGGGATCGGGAACTATGGCTACACCTTC
TRBV4-2	TRBD2	NA	TRBJ2-1	CASSPPGLAGDREQFF	TGTGCCAGCAGCCCCCCGGGACTAGCGGGGGATCGGGAGCAGTTCTTC
TRBV18	TRBD1	NA	TRBJ1-2	CASSPRQGAEWGYTF	TGTGCCAGCTCACCACGTCAGGGGGCAGAGTGGGGCTACACCTTC
TRBV7-9	NA	NA	TRBJ2-3	CASSLGWGEEDTQYF	TGTGCCAGCAGCTTGGGCTGGGGGGAGGAGGATACGCAGTATTTT
TRBV5-1	NA	NA	TRBJ2-1	CASSLYGLIAYNEQFF	TGCGCCAGCAGCTTGTATGGCCTAATAGCATACAATGAGCAGTTCTTC
TRBV2	NA	NA	TRBJ1-1	CASTDTNTEAFF	TGTGCCAGTACAGATACGAACACTGAAGCTTTCTTT
TRBV30	TRBD1	few	TRBJ2-2	CAWSYGTGDTGELFF	TGTGCCTGGAGTTACGGGACAGGGGATACCGGGGAGCTGTTTTTT
TRBV7-9	TRBD1	NA	TRBJ2-7	CASSSFGTGIEEQYF	TGTGCCAGCAGCTCCTTCGGGACAGGGATAGAGGAGCAGTACTTC
TRBV5-1	TRBD1	NA	TRBJ2-5	CASQNSGQGIETQYF	TGCGCCAGCCAAAACTCGGGACAGGGGATAGAGACCCAGTACTTC
TRBV7-9	TRBD2	once	TRBJ2-1	CASSQLAGEQFF	TGTGCCAGCAGCCAACTAGCGGGAGAGCAGTTCTTC
TRBV29-1	TRBD1	NA	TRBJ2-7	CSVVGQGRYEQYF	TGCAGCGTAGTGGGACAGGGGAGGTACGAGCAGTACTTC
TRBV6-1	TRBD1	NA	TRBJ2-1	CASSEAEDRVYNEQFF	TGTGCCAGCAGTGAAGCCGAGGACAGGGTATACAATGAGCAGTTCTTC
TRBV27	NA	NA	TRBJ1-5	CASRDIYSNQPQHF	TGTGCCAGCCGGGACATTTATAGCAATCAGCCCCAGCATTTT
TRBV4-2	TRBD1	NA	TRBJ1-4	CASSQPDRGQTNEKLFF	TGTGCCAGCAGCCAGCCTGATAGGGGACAGACTAATGAAAAACTGTTTTTT
TRBV4-1	NA	NA	TRBJ1-5	CASSQDHSNQPQHF	TGCGCCAGCAGCCAAGACCATAGCAATCAGCCCCAGCATTTT
TRBV28	NA	NA	TRBJ1-4	CASSFVSKEEKLFF	TGTGCCAGCAGTTTCGTCTCCAAGGAGGAAAAACTGTTTTTT
TRBV6-5	TRBD1	NA	TRBJ1-2	CASSHGTGLNYGYTF	TGTGCCAGCAGTCACGGGACAGGGCTTAACTATGGCTACACCTTC
TRBV9	TRBD2	NA	TRBJ2-1	CASSASGFSYNEQFF	TGTGCCAGCAGCGCTAGCGGATTCTCCTACAATGAGCAGTTCTTC